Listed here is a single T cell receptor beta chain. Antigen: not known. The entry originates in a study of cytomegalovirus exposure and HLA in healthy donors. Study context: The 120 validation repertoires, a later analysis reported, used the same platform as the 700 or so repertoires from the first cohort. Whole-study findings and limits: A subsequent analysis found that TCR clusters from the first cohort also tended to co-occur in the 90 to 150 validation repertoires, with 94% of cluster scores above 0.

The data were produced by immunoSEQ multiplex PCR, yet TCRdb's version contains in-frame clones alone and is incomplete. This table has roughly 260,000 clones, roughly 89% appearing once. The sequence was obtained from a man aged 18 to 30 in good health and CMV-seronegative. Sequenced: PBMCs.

The CDR3 sequence is CASSLTPGPTGANVLTF. The CDR3 nucleotides read TGTGCCAGCAGCTTAACCCCAGGTCCCACTGGGGCCAACGTCCTGACTTTC. The rearrangement links TRBV7-3 to TRBJ2-6; no firm D call. The CDR3 loop spans 17 amino acids. V shed 0 bases and J shed 2 bases, with 11 bases lying between them. The germline CDR1 and CDR2 sequences are SGHTA and FQGTGA.